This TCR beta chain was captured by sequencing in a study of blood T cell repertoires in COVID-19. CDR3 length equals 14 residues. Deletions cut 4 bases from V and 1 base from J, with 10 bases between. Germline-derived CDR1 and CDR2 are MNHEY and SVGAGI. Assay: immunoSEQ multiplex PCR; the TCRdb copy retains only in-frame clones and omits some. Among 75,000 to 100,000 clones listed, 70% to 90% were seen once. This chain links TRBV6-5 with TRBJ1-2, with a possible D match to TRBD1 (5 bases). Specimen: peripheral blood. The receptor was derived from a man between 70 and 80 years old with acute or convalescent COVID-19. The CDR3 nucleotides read TGTGCCAGCAGTTTACGGAGGGGTAACTATGGCTACACCTTC. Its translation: CASSLRRGNYGYTF.